The 28 T cell receptor beta chains below were found in one sample sequenced in a study of blood T cell repertoires in COVID-19. Sequencing used immunoSEQ multiplex PCR; TCRdb keeps in-frame clones, though not all of them. The sample carries roughly 220,000 clones, roughly 88% recorded once. Material for sequencing was peripheral blood. All receptors come from a woman aged 40 to 50 who had recovered from COVID-19.

Only one count was recorded for this clone. The chain employs TRBV19 and TRBJ1-5, with a tentative D call TRBD1 (6 bases). The length of the CDR3 is 13 residues. Germline V gives CDR1 LNHDA, CDR2 SQIVND (reference sequence). Trimming cost V 5 bases and J 6 bases, with 11 bases left between them. CDR3 in amino acids: CASSPGDPQPQHF. CDR3 in DNA: TGTGCCAGTAGTCCAGGGGATCCTCAGCCCCAGCATTTT.

The chain links TRBV3-1 (or the pseudogene TRBV3-2) to TRBJ2-2, with 15 bases that match TRBD2. The germline V gene encodes CDR1 LGHDT and CDR2 YNNKEL (reference sequence). J lost 8 bases, V lost 4 bases, and 8 bases had no gene match. The CDR3 is made up of 17 amino acids. The CDR3 sequence: CASSPGTSGGPTGELFF. CDR3 DNA sequence: TGTGCCAGCAGCCCCGGGACTAGCGGGGGGCCGACGGGGGAGCTGTTTTTT.

This clone was found a few times. The genes are TRBV7-9 and TRBJ2-5; 13 bases match TRBD2. The ends lost 3 bases at V and 5 bases at J; junction bases unmatched: 3. From germline, CDR1 is SEHNR and CDR2 FQNEAQ (reference sequence). The CDR3 runs 15 residues. The DNA of the CDR3 is TGTGCCAGCAGCTTGGGACTAGCGGGGAGTGAGACCCAGTACTTC. It translates to CASSLGLAGSETQYF.

The chain has TRBV6-6 and TRBJ2-3; 12 bases match TRBD2. The J segment lost 4 bases and the V segment lost 5 bases, leaving 7 bases of the junction unmatched. CDR3 size: 16 residues. Looked up from germline, CDR1 is MNHNY and CDR2 is SVGAGI (reference sequence). Here the CDR3 reads CASSRLAGVGPDTQYF. The CDR3 DNA reads as TGTGCCAGCAGTCGACTAGCGGGGGTGGGACCAGATACGCAGTATTTT.

V gene TRBV2 combines with J gene TRBJ2-7; D is uncertain. This CDR3 spans 12 amino acids. Germline values: CDR1 SNHLY, CDR2 FYNNEI. Trimming pared 5 bases from V and 7 bases from J, leaving 12 bases between. This chain's CDR3 is CASSYTVREQYF. DNA for the CDR3: TGTGCCAGCAGTTACACCGTTCGAGAGCAGTACTTC.

The rearrangement joins TRBV7-2 to TRBJ1-5; D may be TRBD1 (5 bases). The length of the CDR3 is 15 residues. Trimming stripped 5 bases from V and 7 bases from J, with 18 bases between. CDR1 and CDR2 from the germline V gene are SGHTA and FQGNSA. The CDR3 spells CASSRSGQGGQPQHF. The CDR3 nucleotides read TGTGCCAGCAGCCGTAGTGGGCAGGGAGGGCAGCCCCAGCATTTT.

The rearrangement links TRBV7-8 to TRBJ2-7, with D uncertain. CDR3 length equals 12 residues. V lost 3 bases to trimming and J lost 4 bases, with 7 bases between them. The germline CDR1 and CDR2 sequences are SGHVS and FQNEAQ. The DNA of the CDR3 is TGTGCCAGCAGCTTTTTGGCTTACGAGCAGTACTTC. This translates into CASSFLAYEQYF.

The rearrangement joins TRBV30 to TRBJ1-4; tentatively, D is TRBD1 (6 bases). From germline, CDR1 is GTSNPN and CDR2 SVGIG (reference sequence). The CDR3 sequence is 13 residues long. V was trimmed by 4 bases and J by 6 bases, leaving 12 bases between them. CDR3 residues: CAWNQGTYEKLFF. The CDR3 nucleotides read TGTGCCTGGAATCAGGGGACGTATGAAAAACTGTTTTTT.

This chain uses TRBV7-6 with TRBJ2-3; TRBD2 agrees at 9 bases. The CDR3 is made up of 18 amino acids. The V and J ends lost 1 base and 3 bases, in that order; junction bases with no gene match: 11. Germline V gene sequence: CDR1 SGHVS, CDR2 FNYEAQ. The CDR3 sequence is CASSLGRWAGGPTDTQYF. The DNA of the CDR3 is TGTGCCAGCAGCTTAGGACGGTGGGCGGGGGGGCCGACAGATACGCAGTATTTT.

The chain recombines TRBV11-2 with TRBJ1-6, with D tentatively TRBD1 (6 bases). V was cut by 2 bases and J by 5 bases, with 7 bases left in between. Germline values: CDR1 SGHAT, CDR2 FQNNGV. The CDR3 loop spans 14 amino acids. CDR3 loop: CASSLNRDNSPLHF. The CDR3 nucleotides read TGTGCCAGCAGCTTAAACAGGGATAATTCACCCCTCCACTTT.

The chain combines TRBV9 with TRBJ1-6; unclear D gene. The CDR3 is made up of 15 amino acids. The germline V gene has CDR1 SGDLS and CDR2 YYNGEE. The V end lost 4 bases, the J end lost 8 bases, and 16 bases lay between the germline ends. CDR3 nucleotides: TGTGCCAGCAGCATGGAGCCTACGGCTTATTCACCCCTCCACTTT. Protein: CASSMEPTAYSPLHF.

As regards this clone: At one end the junction does not follow the germline gene, possibly because of a read error. The chain is built from TRBV7-7 and TRBJ2-2; 12 bases agree with TRBD2. This CDR3 is 17 amino acids long. The germline CDR1 and CDR2 sequences are SSHAT and FNYEAQ (reference sequence). This chain's CDR3 is CASSLRTSGKNTGELFF. Here the CDR3 DNA reads TGTGCTAGCAGCTTACGGACTAGCGGGAAAAACACCGGGGAGCTGTTTTTT.

The genes are TRBV7-9 and TRBJ1-6; 7 bases are a match to TRBD1. Germline CDR1 SEHNR, CDR2 FQNEAQ (reference sequence). The CDR3 consists of 15 residues. The V segment lost 2 bases and the J segment 2 bases; nucleotides outside the gene matches: 0. The DNA of the CDR3 is TGTGCCAGCAGCTTAACAGGGGCCTATAATTCACCCCTCCACTTT. This translates into CASSLTGAYNSPLHF.

The chain couples TRBV5-5 to TRBJ1-6, with unresolved D. This CDR3 is built from 17 residues. CDR1 and CDR2 (germline): SGHKS, YYEKEE (reference sequence). V dropped 0 bases and J dropped 7 bases, with 17 bases sitting between them. In DNA, the CDR3 is TGTGCCAGCAGCTTGGCACTTCCGTCTAGTAAAAATTCACCCCTCCACTTT. Its protein is CASSLALPSSKNSPLHF.

This clone is a singleton in its sample. This sequence joins TRBV11-2 and TRBJ2-7; weak D call: TRBD2 (6 bases). Looked up from germline, CDR1 is SGHAT and CDR2 is FQNNGV. CDR3 length: 13 amino acids. The V and J ends lost 5 bases and 7 bases respectively, with 15 bases between them. In DNA, the CDR3 is TGTGCCAGCAGCCCCACCGGGGGTGGGGAGCAGTACTTC. It yields the protein CASSPTGGGEQYF.

In this sample, this clone turned up once. The V call is TRBV28, the J call TRBJ2-7, with TRBD1 identical over 9 bases. Germline-derived CDR1 and CDR2 are MDHEN and SYDVKM. This CDR3 is built from 14 residues. Trimming cost V 9 bases and J 2 bases; bases outside gene matches: 8. As DNA, the CDR3 is TGTGCCAGTATACCGGGACAGGGAGCCTACGAGCAGTACTTC. This codes for CASIPGQGAYEQYF. Using reference TRBV28 and TRBJ2-7 for the parts outside the CDR3, the full variable domain is DVKVTQSSRYLVKRTGEKVFLECVQDMDHENMFWYRQDPGLGLRLIYFSYDVKMKEKGDIPEGYSVSREKKERFSLILESASTNQTSMYLCASIPGQGAYEQYFGPGTRLTVT.

V and J are TRBV3-1 (or the pseudogene TRBV3-2) and TRBJ1-4; 8 nucleotides line up with TRBD1. CDR3 length equals 16 residues. V shed 2 bases and J 5 bases; nucleotides not matched to a gene: 7. The germline CDR1 and CDR2 sequences are LGHDT and YNNKEL (reference sequence). CDR3 DNA sequence: TGTGCCAGCAGCCAACCTAAGAGGACAGGGAATGAAAAACTGTTTTTT. It yields the protein CASSQPKRTGNEKLFF.

This chain links TRBV19 with TRBJ2-1; D not certain. From germline, CDR1 is LNHDA and CDR2 SQIVND (reference sequence). CDR3 length equals 13 residues. The ends were cut back, 5 bases at V and 13 bases at J, with 18 bases in the middle. Written as DNA, the CDR3 is TGTGCCAGTAGTCAGAAACCGGAGCGAATACAGTTCTTC. Its translation is CASSQKPERIQFF.

The gene calls are TRBV4-3 and TRBJ2-5; a weak D match, TRBD1 (5 bases). The germline gives CDR1 LGHNA, CDR2 YSLEER. Trimming left V 0 bases short and J 4 bases short, with 9 bases between. The CDR3 spans 14 residues. CDR3 in DNA: TGCGCCAGCAGCCAAGATATCCAGGGAGAGACCCAGTACTTC. Its protein product is CASSQDIQGETQYF.

The gene calls are TRBV9 and TRBJ1-4, with 9 positions matching TRBD1. V lost 2 bases and J lost 7; bases outside the gene matches: 9. Germline assignment: CDR1 SGDLS and CDR2 YYNGEE. CDR3 length: 16 residues. CDR3 DNA: TGTGCCAGCAGCGTCGGGGACAGGGAGGGAGGTGAAAAACTGTTTTTT. Translation: CASSVGDREGGEKLFF.

V usage is TRBV19 and J usage is TRBJ2-2, with D possibly TRBD2 on 6 matching bases. Germline CDR1 LNHDA, CDR2 SQIVND (reference sequence). The V end was cut by 8 bases, the J end by 0 bases, with 10 bases between. The CDR3 length is 14 residues. In nucleotides, the CDR3 is TGTGCCAGTGTCGGGGAGGCGAACACCGGGGAGCTGTTTTTT. Residues: CASVGEANTGELFF.

This clone was counted a single time. The V gene is TRBV11-2, the J gene TRBJ1-1; tentative D call: TRBD1 (6 bases). V lost 5 bases to trimming and J lost 6 bases, with 16 bases between them. CDR3 length: 14 residues. Germline V CDR1 and CDR2: SGHAT, FQNNGV. CDR3 in DNA: TGTGCCAGCAGCAGGCTGGACAGTAACTCTGAAGCTTTCTTT. Translation: CASSRLDSNSEAFF.

About this clone itself: Other DNA sequences in this sample translate to the same CDR3. The rearrangement uses TRBV5-1 and TRBJ1-1; 8 nucleotides match TRBD1. Germline-derived CDR1 and CDR2 are SGHRS and YFSETQ. This CDR3 is built from 14 residues. V gave up 2 bases and J gave up 4 bases; unmatched junction bases: 4. CDR3 nucleotide sequence: TGCGCCAGCAGCTTCGGACAGGGAGGCACTGAAGCTTTCTTT. Protein sequence: CASSFGQGGTEAFF.

A single count supports this clone. This chain uses TRBV18 with TRBJ2-1; D remains ambiguous. This CDR3 region has 13 residues. V was pared by 3 bases and J by 5 bases, with 8 bases between. Germline lookup yields CDR1 KGHSH and CDR2 LQKENI. The CDR3 loop is CASSPSRDNEQFF. CDR3 nucleotides: TGTGCCAGCTCACCGAGTAGAGACAATGAGCAGTTCTTC. The full variable domain, in which reference TRBV18 and TRBJ2-1 provide the parts outside the CDR3, is NAGVMQNPRHLVRRRGQEARLRCSPMKGHSHVYWYRQLPEEGLKFMVYLQKENIIDESGMPKERFSAEFPKEGPSILRIQQVVRGDSAAYFCASSPSRDNEQFFGPGTRLTVL.

This sequence joins TRBV24-1 and TRBJ1-6; 7 positions match TRBD1. Trimming removed 7 bases from V and 4 bases from J; junction bases left unmatched: 9. The CDR3 sequence is 16 residues long. CDR1 and CDR2 (germline): KGHDR, SFDVKD. The CDR3 coding sequence is TGTGCCACCAGAACCGACAGGGAACCTTATAATTCACCCCTCCACTTT. Its protein is CATRTDREPYNSPLHF.

The chain combines TRBV19 with TRBJ1-2, with 7 bases lining up with TRBD1. Germline loops: CDR1 LNHDA, CDR2 SQIVND (reference sequence). This CDR3 is built from 14 residues. Trimming took 3 bases from V and 6 from J; bases not matched to a gene: 7. Written as DNA, the CDR3 is TGTGCCAGTAGTATGTTACAGGGGTCGGATGGCTACACCTTC. It codes for CASSMLQGSDGYTF.

The gene calls are TRBV6-1 and TRBJ2-1, with a possible D match to TRBD2 (6 bases). The CDR3 is 13 amino acids. With 4 bases removed from V and 6 bases from J, the gap between germline ends came to 10 bases. Germline V CDR1 and CDR2: MNHNS, SASEGT. The CDR3 here is CASSGAGGNEQFF. In DNA, the CDR3 is TGTGCCAGCAGTGGAGCCGGGGGCAATGAGCAGTTCTTC.

The chain joins TRBV28 to TRBJ2-3, with D possibly matching TRBD1 (5 bases). The germline CDR1 and CDR2 sequences are MDHEN and SYDVKM. V lost 2 bases, J lost 0 bases, and 15 bases lay in between. The CDR3 is 17 amino acids. Written as DNA, the CDR3 is TGTGCCAGCAGTTTACTACCGCAGGGCTCTAGCACAGATACGCAGTATTTT. This codes for CASSLLPQGSSTDTQYF.